Listed below are T cell receptor beta chains from one sample, sequenced in a study of response to subunit inactivated influenza vaccine. One entry per CDR3 protein, called by TCRdb with MiXCR from the RT-PCR reads. The table shows over 400,000 distinct CDR3 sequences, with over 9.5% occurring only once. The input for sequencing was PBMCs from blood, taken about 6 weeks after vaccination. Receptors were obtained from a man aged 45-65 years who received an inactivated influenza vaccine. CDR3s include the opening cysteine and the closing phenylalanine or tryptophan. Fields, in order: J gene, D gene, V gene, clone size, CDR3 protein, CDR3 DNA. D genes are given only for firm matches. Not every row has a clone size; where given, it reads once, few, many or a size class.

>TRBJ2-5|.|TRBV12-3/TRBV12-4|many
CASRSARVGTQYF
TGTGCCAGCAGGTCCGCGCGGGTCGGGACCCAGTACTTC
>TRBJ1-5|.|TRBV20-1|.
CSARAGNSNQPQHF
TGCAGTGCTAGAGCAGGAAATAGCAATCAGCCCCAGCATTTT
>TRBJ2-7|.|TRBV4-2|few
CASSQEIPPEKQYF
TGTGCCAGCAGCCAAGAAATTCCCCCCGAGAAGCAGTACTTC
>TRBJ2-7|TRBD1|TRBV19|many
CASSPGQGSSYEQYF
TGTGCCAGTAGTCCGGGACAGGGGAGCTCCTACGAGCAGTACTTC
>TRBJ1-2|.|TRBV7-9|few
CASSFRVDRPDVGYTF
TGTGCCAGCAGCTTTCGAGTAGACAGACCCGACGTTGGCTACACCTTC
>TRBJ1-2|.|TRBV6-5|.
CASSYGRRYGYTF
TGTGCCAGCAGTTACGGAAGAAGATATGGCTACACCTTC
>TRBJ1-5|.|TRBV19|.
CASSIAGMGQPQHF
TGTGCCAGTAGTATTGCCGGGATGGGGCAGCCCCAGCATTTT
>TRBJ1-1|.|TRBV9|.
CASSAGGRGTEAFF
TGTGCCAGCAGCGCAGGAGGACGGGGCACTGAAGCTTTCTTT
>TRBJ2-3|TRBD1|TRBV6-1|few
CASATGGSGTDTQYF
TGTGCCAGCGCTACAGGGGGCTCGGGCACAGATACGCAGTATTTT
>TRBJ1-5|.|TRBV7-9|few
CASSLSEVVQPQHF
TGTGCCAGCAGCTTATCGGAGGTAGTCCAGCCCCAGCATTTT
>TRBJ1-5|.|TRBV20-1|.
CSASATAANQPQHF
TGCAGTGCTAGCGCGACAGCCGCTAATCAGCCCCAGCATTTT
>TRBJ2-7|TRBD2|TRBV7-6|.
CASSRRMGLDSSYEQYF
TGTGCCAGCAGCAGAAGGATGGGACTAGACTCCTCCTACGAGCAGTACTTC
>TRBJ2-3|.|TRBV25-1|.
CASSEKDSPTDTQYF
TGTGCCAGCAGTGAAAAAGACAGCCCGACAGATACGCAGTATTTT
>TRBJ2-7|.|TRBV7-2|.
CASSIIYEQYF
TGTGCCAGCAGCATTATCTACGAGCAGTACTTC
>TRBJ2-5|TRBD2|TRBV12-3/TRBV12-4|many
CASSQAGGQETQYF
TGTGCCAGCAGCCAAGCGGGGGGGCAAGAGACCCAGTACTTC
>TRBJ1-5|.|TRBV12-3/TRBV12-4|many
CASSLTRGQPQHF
TGTGCCAGCAGCTTAACTCGAGGGCAGCCCCAGCATTTT